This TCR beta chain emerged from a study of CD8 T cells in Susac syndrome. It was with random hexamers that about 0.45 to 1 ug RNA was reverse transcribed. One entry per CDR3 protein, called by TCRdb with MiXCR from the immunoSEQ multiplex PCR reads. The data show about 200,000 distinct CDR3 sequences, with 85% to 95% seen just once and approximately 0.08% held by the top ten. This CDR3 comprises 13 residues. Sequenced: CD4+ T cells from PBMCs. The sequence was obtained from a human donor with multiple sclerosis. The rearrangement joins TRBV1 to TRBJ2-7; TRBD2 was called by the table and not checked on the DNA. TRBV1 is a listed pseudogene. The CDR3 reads CTSTEDLPYEQYF. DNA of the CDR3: TGCACCAGCACCGAGGACTTACCCTACGAGCAGTACTTC.